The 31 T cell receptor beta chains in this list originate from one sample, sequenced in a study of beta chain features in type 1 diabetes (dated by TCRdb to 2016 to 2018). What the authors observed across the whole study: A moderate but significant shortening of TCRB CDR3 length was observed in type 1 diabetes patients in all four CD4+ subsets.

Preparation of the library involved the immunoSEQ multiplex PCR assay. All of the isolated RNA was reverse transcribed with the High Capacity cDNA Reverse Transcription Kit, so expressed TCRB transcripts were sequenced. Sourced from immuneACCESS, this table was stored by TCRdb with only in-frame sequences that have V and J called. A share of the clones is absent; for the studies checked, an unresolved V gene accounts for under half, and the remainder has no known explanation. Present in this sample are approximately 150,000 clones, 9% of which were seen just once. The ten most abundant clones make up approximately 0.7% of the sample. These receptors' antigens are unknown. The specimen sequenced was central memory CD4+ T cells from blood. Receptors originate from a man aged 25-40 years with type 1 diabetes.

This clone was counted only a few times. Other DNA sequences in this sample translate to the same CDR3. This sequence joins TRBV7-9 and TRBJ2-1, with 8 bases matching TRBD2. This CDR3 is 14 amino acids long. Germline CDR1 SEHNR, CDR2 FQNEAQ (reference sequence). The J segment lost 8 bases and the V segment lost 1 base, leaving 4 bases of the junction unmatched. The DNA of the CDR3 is TGTGCCAGCAGCTTAGGACTAGCGATCGATGAGCAGTTCTTC. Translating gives CASSLGLAIDEQFF.

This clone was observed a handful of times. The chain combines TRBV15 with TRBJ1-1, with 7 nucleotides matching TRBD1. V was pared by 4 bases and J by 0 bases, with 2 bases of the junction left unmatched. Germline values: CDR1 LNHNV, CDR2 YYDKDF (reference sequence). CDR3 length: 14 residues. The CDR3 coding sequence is TGTGCCACCAGCAAGGGACAGATGAACACTGAAGCTTTCTTT. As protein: CATSKGQMNTEAFF.

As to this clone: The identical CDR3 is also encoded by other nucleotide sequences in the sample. Written as DNA, the CDR3 is TGCGCCAGCAGGACAGATAGCAATCAGCCCCAGCATTTT. Translating gives CASRTDSNQPQHF. The rearrangement uses TRBV5-1 and TRBJ1-5; D is possibly TRBD1 (5 bases). The V end lost 5 bases, the J end lost 0 bases, and 6 bases lay between the germline ends. The CDR3 totals 13 residues. Germline V gene sequence: CDR1 SGHRS, CDR2 YFSETQ.

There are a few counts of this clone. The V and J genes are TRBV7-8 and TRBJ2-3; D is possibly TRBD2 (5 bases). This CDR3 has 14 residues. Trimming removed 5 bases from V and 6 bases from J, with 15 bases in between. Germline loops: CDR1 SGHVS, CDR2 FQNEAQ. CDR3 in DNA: TGTGCCAGCAGCCCATATAGCGTGAGGGATACGCAGTATTTT. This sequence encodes CASSPYSVRDTQYF. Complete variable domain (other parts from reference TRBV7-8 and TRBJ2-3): GAGVSQSPRYKVAKRGQDVALRCDPISGHVSLFWYQQALGQGPEFLTYFQNEAQLDKSGLPSDRFFAERPEGSVSTLKIQRTQQEDSAVYLCASSPYSVRDTQYFGPGTRLTVL.

The DNA of the CDR3 is TGTGCCAGCAGCCCGCTAGGGGGGGGGAGCTCCTACAATGAGCAGTTCTTC. This codes for CASSPLGGGSSYNEQFF. The chain couples TRBV7-9 to TRBJ2-1; D perhaps matches TRBD2 (7 bases). The CDR3 totals 17 residues. V was pared by 5 bases and J by 0 bases, with 17 bases between. Germline loops: CDR1 SEHNR, CDR2 FQNEAQ (reference sequence).

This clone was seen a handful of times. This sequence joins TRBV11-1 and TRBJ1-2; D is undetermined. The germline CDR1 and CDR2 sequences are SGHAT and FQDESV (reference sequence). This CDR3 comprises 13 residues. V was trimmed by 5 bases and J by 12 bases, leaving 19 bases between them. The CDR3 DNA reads TGTGCCAGCAGCCCGGGAGGGAGCCTCCCCAACACCTTC. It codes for CASSPGGSLPNTF.

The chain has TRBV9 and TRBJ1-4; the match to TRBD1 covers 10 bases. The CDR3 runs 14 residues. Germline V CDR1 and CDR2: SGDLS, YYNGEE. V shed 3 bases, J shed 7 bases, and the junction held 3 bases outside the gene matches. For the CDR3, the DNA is TGTGCCAGCAGCGGCGGGACAGGGGCTGAAAAACTGTTTTTT. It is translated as CASSGGTGAEKLFF.

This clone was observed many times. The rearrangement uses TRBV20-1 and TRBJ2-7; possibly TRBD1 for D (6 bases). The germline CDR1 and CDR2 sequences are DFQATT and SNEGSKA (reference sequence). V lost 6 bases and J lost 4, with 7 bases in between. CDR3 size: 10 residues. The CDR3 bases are TGCAGTGCGGGGGCATACGAGCAGTACTTC. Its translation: CSAGAYEQYF.

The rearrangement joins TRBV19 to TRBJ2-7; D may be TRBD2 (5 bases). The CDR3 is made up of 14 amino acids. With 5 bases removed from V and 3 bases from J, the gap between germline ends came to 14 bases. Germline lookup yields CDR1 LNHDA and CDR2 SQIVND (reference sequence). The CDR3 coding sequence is TGTGCCAGTAGTGACCGGGGTAATATCTACGAGCAGTACTTC. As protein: CASSDRGNIYEQYF.

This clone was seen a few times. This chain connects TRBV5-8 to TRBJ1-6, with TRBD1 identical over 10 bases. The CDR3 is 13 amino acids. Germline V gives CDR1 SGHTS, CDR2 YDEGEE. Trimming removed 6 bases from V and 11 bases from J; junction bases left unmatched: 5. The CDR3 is CASIGQGGAPLHF. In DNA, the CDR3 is TGTGCCAGCATAGGACAGGGGGGGGCACCCCTCCACTTT.

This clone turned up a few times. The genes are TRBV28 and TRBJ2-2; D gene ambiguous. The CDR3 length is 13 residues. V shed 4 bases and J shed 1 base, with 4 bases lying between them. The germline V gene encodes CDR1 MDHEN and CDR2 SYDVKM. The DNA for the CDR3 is TGTGCCAGCAGTTCCCGGAACACCGGGGAGCTGTTTTTT. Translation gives CASSSRNTGELFF.

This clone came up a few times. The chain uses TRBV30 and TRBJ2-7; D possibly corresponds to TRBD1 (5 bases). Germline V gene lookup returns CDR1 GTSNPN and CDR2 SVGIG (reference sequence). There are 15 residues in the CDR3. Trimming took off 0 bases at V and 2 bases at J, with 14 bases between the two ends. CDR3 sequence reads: CAWSVKGAYAYEQYF. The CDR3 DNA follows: TGTGCCTGGAGTGTAAAAGGGGCCTACGCCTACGAGCAGTACTTC.

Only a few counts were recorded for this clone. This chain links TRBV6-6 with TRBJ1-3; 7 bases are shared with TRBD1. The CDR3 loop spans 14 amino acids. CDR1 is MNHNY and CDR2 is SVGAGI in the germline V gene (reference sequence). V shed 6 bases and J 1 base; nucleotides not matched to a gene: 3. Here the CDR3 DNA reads TGTGCCAGCAGCGGGACAGCGTCTGGAAACACCATATATTTT. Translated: CASSGTASGNTIYF.

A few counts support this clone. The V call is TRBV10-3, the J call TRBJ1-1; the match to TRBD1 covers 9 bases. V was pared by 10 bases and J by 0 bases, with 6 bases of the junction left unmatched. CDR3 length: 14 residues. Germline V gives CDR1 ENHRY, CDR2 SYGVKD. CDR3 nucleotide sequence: TGTGCCACCTCCGGGACAGGGATGAACACTGAAGCTTTCTTT. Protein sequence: CATSGTGMNTEAFF.

This CDR3 reads CASSLTGNFDEQYF. The CDR3 bases are TGTGCCAGCAGCCTGACAGGGAATTTCGACGAGCAGTACTTC. This sequence joins TRBV7-9 and TRBJ2-7; 7 bases are a match to TRBD1. V gave up 5 bases and J gave up 5 bases; unmatched junction bases: 9. Germline CDR1 and CDR2: SEHNR and FQNEAQ (reference sequence). The length of the CDR3 is 14 residues. The entire variable domain, with the rest obtained from reference TRBV7-9 and TRBJ2-7, is as follows: DTGVSQNPRHKITKRGQNVTFRCDPISEHNRLYWYRQTLGQGPEFLTYFQNEAQLEKSRLLSDRFSAERPKGSFSTLEIQRTEQGDSAMYLCASSLTGNFDEQYFGPGTRLTVT.

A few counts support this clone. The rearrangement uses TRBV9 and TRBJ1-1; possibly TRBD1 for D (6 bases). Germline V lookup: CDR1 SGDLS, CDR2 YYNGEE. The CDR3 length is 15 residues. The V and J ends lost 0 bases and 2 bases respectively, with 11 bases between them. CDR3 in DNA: TGTGCCAGCAGCGTAGCTACAGGGCTAAACACTGAAGCTTTCTTT. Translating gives CASSVATGLNTEAFF.

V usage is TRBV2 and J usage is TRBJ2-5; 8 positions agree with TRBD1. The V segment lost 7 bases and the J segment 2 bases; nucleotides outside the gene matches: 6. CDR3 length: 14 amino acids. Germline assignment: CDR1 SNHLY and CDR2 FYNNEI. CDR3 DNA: TGTGCCAGCAAACTTGGGACAGGACAAGAGACCCAGTACTTC. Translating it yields CASKLGTGQETQYF.

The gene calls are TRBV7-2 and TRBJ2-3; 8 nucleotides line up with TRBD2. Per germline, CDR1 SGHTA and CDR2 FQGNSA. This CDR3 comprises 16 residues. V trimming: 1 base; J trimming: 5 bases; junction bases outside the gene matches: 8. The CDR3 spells CASSLGVAGLVDTQYF. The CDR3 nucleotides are TGTGCCAGCAGCTTAGGGGTAGCGGGGCTGGTAGATACGCAGTATTTT.

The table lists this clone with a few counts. CDR3 sequence: CASSAGLVIQETQYF. The DNA of the CDR3 is TGTGCCAGTTCGGCGGGACTAGTGATACAAGAGACCCAGTACTTC. V and J are TRBV19 and TRBJ2-5; TRBD2 agrees at 8 bases. J gave up 2 bases and V 8 bases, and 10 bases lay outside the gene matches. The CDR3 runs to 15 residues. Germline-derived CDR1 and CDR2 are LNHDA and SQIVND (reference sequence).

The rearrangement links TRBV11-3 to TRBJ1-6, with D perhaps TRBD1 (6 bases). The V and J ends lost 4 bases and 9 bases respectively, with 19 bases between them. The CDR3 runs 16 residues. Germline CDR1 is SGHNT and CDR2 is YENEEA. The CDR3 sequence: CASSSSAGGQSSPLHF. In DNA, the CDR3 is TGTGCCAGCAGCTCCTCCGCCGGGGGGCAGAGTTCACCCCTCCACTTT.

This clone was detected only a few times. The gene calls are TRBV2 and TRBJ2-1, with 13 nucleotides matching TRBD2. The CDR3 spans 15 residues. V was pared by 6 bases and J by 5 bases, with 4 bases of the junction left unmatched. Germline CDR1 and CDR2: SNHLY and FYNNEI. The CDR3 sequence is CASRPTSGGDNEQFF. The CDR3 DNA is TGTGCCAGCAGACCCACTAGCGGGGGGGACAATGAGCAGTTCTTC.

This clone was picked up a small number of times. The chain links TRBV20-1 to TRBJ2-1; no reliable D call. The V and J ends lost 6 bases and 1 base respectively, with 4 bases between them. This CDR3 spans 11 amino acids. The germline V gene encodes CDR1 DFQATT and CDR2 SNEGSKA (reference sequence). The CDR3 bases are TGCAGTGCCCTTTCCTACAATGAGCAGTTCTTC. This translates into CSALSYNEQFF.

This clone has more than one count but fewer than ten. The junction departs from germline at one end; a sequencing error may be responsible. CDR3 residues: CSVQDRVGQPQHF. The CDR3 bases are TGCAGCGTTCAAGACAGGGTCGGTCAGCCCCAGCATTTT. This chain joins TRBV29-1 and TRBJ1-5; 7 positions match TRBD1. The CDR3 sequence is 13 residues long. Germline assignment: CDR1 SQVTM and CDR2 ANQGSEA.

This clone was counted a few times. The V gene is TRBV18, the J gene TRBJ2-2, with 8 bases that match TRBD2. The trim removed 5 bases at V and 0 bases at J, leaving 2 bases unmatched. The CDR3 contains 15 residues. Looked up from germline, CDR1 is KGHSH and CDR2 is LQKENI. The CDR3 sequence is CASSTGLANTGELFF. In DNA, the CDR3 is TGTGCCAGCTCAACGGGACTAGCGAACACCGGGGAGCTGTTTTTT. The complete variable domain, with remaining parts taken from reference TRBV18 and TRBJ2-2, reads NAGVMQNPRHLVRRRGQEARLRCSPMKGHSHVYWYRQLPEEGLKFMVYLQKENIIDESGMPKERFSAEFPKEGPSILRIQQVVRGDSAAYFCASSTGLANTGELFFGEGSRLTVL.

This CDR3 is CAISESGDTEAFF. In DNA form, the CDR3 reads TGTGCCATCAGTGAGTCCGGGGACACTGAAGCTTTCTTT. The chain joins TRBV10-3 to TRBJ1-1; D is uncertain. The V gene lost 0 bases and the J gene lost 3 bases, with 5 bases spanning the gap. Germline assignment: CDR1 ENHRY and CDR2 SYGVKD. The CDR3 is 13 residues long.

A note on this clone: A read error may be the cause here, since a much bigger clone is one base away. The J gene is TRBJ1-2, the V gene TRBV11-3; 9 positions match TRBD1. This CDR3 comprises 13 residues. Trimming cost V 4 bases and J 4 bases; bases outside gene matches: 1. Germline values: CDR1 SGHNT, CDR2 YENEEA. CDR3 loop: CASSSGQGYGYTF. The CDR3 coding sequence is TGTGCCAGCAGCTCGGGACAGGGCTATGGCTACACCTTC.

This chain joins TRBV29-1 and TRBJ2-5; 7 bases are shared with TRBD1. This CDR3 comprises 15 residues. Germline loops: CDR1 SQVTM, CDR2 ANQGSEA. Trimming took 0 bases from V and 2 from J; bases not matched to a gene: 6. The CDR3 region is CSVEDTGAVQETQYF. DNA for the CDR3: TGCAGCGTTGAAGACACAGGGGCCGTACAAGAGACCCAGTACTTC.

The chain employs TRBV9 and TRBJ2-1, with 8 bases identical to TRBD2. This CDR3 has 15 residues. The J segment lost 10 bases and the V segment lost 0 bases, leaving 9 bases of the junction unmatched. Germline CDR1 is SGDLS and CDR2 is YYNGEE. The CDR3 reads CASSVEVAGRPEQFF. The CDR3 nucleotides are TGTGCCAGCAGCGTAGAGGTAGCGGGGCGTCCGGAGCAGTTCTTC. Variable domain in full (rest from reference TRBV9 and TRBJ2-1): DSGVTQTPKHLITATGQRVTLRCSPRSGDLSVYWYQQSLDQGLQFLIQYYNGEERAKGNILERFSAQQFPDLHSELNLSSLELGDSALYFCASSVEVAGRPEQFFGPGTRLTVL.

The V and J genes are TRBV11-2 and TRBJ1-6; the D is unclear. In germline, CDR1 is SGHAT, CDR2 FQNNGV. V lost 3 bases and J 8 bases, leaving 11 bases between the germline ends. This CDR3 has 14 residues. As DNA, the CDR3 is TGTGCCAGCAGCTTTGGTGTAGTAGATTCACCCCTCCACTTT. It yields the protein CASSFGVVDSPLHF.

The CDR3 sequence is CASSRGGDRGSGYTF. In nucleotides, the CDR3 is TGTGCCAGCAGCCGGGGGGGTGACAGAGGGAGTGGCTACACCTTC. The chain combines TRBV7-3 with TRBJ1-2; D perhaps matches TRBD1 (5 bases). Between the trimmed V and J ends, which lost 5 bases and 7 bases, there was a span of 20 bases. The CDR3 has 15 amino acids. Germline assignment: CDR1 SGHTA and CDR2 FQGTGA.

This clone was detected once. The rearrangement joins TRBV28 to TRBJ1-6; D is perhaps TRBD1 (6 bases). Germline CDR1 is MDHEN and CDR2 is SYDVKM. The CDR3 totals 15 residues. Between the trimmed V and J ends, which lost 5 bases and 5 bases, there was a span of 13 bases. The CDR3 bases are TGTGCCAGCAGTACGACCAGGGGTCATAATTCACCCCTCCACTTT. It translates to CASSTTRGHNSPLHF.